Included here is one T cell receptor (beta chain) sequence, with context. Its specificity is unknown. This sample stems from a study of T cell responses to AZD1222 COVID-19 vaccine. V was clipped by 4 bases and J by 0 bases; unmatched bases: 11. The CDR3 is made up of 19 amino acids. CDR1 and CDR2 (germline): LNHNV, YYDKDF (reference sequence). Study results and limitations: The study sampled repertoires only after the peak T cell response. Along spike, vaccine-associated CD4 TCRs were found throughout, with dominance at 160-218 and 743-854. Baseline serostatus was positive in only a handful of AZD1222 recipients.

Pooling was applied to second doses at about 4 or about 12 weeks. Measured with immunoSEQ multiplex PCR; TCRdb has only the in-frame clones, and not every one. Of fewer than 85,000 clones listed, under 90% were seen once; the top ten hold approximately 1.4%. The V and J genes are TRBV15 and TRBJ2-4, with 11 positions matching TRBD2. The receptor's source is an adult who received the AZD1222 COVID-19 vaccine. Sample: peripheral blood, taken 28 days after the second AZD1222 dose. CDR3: CATSNRLAGWDLAKNIQYF. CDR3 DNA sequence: TGTGCCACCAGCAATAGACTAGCGGGATGGGACTTAGCCAAAAACATTCAGTACTTC. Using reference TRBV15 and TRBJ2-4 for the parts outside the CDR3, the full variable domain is DAMVIQNPRYQVTQFGKPVTLSCSQTLNHNVMYWYQQKSSQAPKLLFHYYDKDFNNEADTPDNFQSRRPNTSFCFLDIRSPGLGDTAMYLCATSNRLAGWDLAKNIQYFGAGTRLSVL.